The present T cell receptor (beta chain) was sequenced within a study of blood T cell repertoires in COVID-19. Study at large: T cells, B-cell-depleted T cells, or PBMCs supplied cDNA or gDNA.

Trimming at V came to 5 bases and at J to 2 bases, leaving 4 bases not matched to a gene. The CDR3 length is 15 residues. CDR1 is WNHNN, CDR2 SYGVQD, per germline (reference sequence). In the source study's methods: Estimation of nucleated cell counts relied on the amplification of reference gene primers. Data came from immunoSEQ multiplex PCR; TCRdb stores just in-frame clones and leaves some out. The DNA gave D and trimming, while V, J and clone size come from that table. The sample holds under 300,000 clones, 80% to 90% seen once. The specimen sequenced was peripheral blood. The TCR originated in a man in his thirties or forties who had recovered from COVID-19. This chain joins TRBV10-1 and TRBJ2-2, with 8 bases identical to TRBD2. CDR3 DNA sequence: TGCGCCAGCAGTTTTCTAGCGGGTAACACCGGGGAGCTGTTTTTT. Translation gives CASSFLAGNTGELFF.